These T cell receptor beta chains were read from a single sample in a study of cytomegalovirus exposure and HLA in healthy donors. TCRdb's copy holds only in-frame clones and misses some; the assay was immunoSEQ multiplex PCR. The sample lists 110,000 or so clones, 67% seen once, with about 8% in the top ten. The sequenced material came from PBMCs. These receptors were collected from a man aged 18-30 years in good health and CMV-seropositive. CDR3s leave out the opening cysteine and the closing phenylalanine or tryptophan. Size tells how often a clone was seen (once, few, many) or the class of an expanded clone, and some rows leave it out.

J gene,V gene,clone size,CDR3 protein
TRBJ2-2,TRBV4-2,few,ASSQVASNTGELF
TRBJ2-5,TRBV11-2,once,ASSYRDRKETQY
TRBJ2-2,TRBV15,-,ATSATRKDFRTGELF
TRBJ1-5,TRBV19,once,ASSISRIGANQPQH
TRBJ2-7,TRBV5-1,-,ASSLGTVNEQY
TRBJ1-1,TRBV11-2,-,ASSPTGRITEAF
TRBJ2-5,TRBV6-1,-,ASRWDRVETQY
TRBJ1-2,TRBV11-2,-,ASSLVAGGYT
TRBJ1-1,TRBV18,-,ASSRAGNTEAF
TRBJ1-1,TRBV4-2,-,ASSLGTCEAF
TRBJ2-5,TRBV7-9,few,ASSLRQQETQY
TRBJ1-2,TRBV27,-,ASSPGQGLVGYT
TRBJ1-1,TRBV9,-,ASSPTADRAYTEAF
TRBJ1-1,TRBV18,-,ASSPTRQGMNTEAF
TRBJ1-2,TRBV27,few,ASSLLGGYHNYGYT
TRBJ1-4,TRBV4-1,few,ASSQDSGLNEKLF
TRBJ2-5,TRBV27,-,ASSLVPFTQNSCRGTQY
-,TRBV29-1,-,SATVAGESYEQY
TRBJ2-5,TRBV10-3,-,AIKSPGYQETQY
TRBJ1-1,TRBV29-1,-,SVQDRNTEAF
TRBJ1-6,TRBV2,-,ASLRESSYNSPLH
TRBJ1-2,TRBV20-1,-,SAGGGYT
TRBJ2-5,TRBV14,-,ASSQNSKETQY
TRBJ1-1,TRBV5-1,-,ASSREGMNTEAF
TRBJ2-7,TRBV2,-,ASRQGAYEQY
TRBJ2-1,TRBV4-1,-,ASSQDGASSYNEQF
TRBJ1-6,TRBV27,-,ASSLETGPYNSPLH
TRBJ2-1,TRBV20-1,few,SAGLRAEQF
TRBJ2-1,TRBV6-6,few,ASRLNGPYNEQF
TRBJ1-5,TRBV5-1,few,ASSLFGDSNQPQH
TRBJ1-2,TRBV18,-,ASSPDRAGYT
TRBJ2-2,TRBV14,few,ASSLRTGHTGELF
TRBJ2-5,TRBV14,-,ASSQGQSGETQY
TRBJ2-1,TRBV5-4,-,ASSFSPHGGNNEQF
TRBJ2-1,TRBV5-1,-,ASSLTRGGLGNEQF
TRBJ1-2,TRBV27,-,ASSTGGKPNYGYT
TRBJ2-5,TRBV9,few,ASSVGTGPGLETQY
TRBJ2-1,TRBV6-5,-,ASSRPTGGGSF
TRBJ2-3,TRBV11-2,-,ASSLYSDTQY
TRBJ2-1,TRBV6-6,-,ASSFLAVPYNEQF
TRBJ2-7,TRBV7-9,-,ASSPNHTSEQY
TRBJ2-4,TRBV30,few,AWSVGQGLTKNIQY
TRBJ2-1,TRBV13,-,ASSTGLAGAFYNEQF
TRBJ2-1,TRBV10-3,-,AISESWQYNNEQF
TRBJ2-3,TRBV6-5,once,ASSYEVTDTQY
TRBJ2-3,TRBV7-9,once,ASSDQPTSGSTDTQY
TRBJ2-4,TRBV5-1,-,ASSLGLAGAKNIQY
TRBJ2-2,TRBV10-1,-,ASGWTTNTGELF
TRBJ1-1,TRBV5-1,-,ASSSGDSRPNTEAF
TRBJ2-2,TRBV2,few,ASAGTGSGELF
TRBJ1-1,TRBV21-1,-,ASSKAGQLRDTEAF
TRBJ1-6,TRBV11-2,-,ASSLRQGGLIVSPLH
TRBJ2-7,TRBV5-4,-,ASSFRDRGDEQY
TRBJ1-2,TRBV5-1,-,ASSLSDQTYGDGYT
TRBJ2-5,TRBV29-1,-,SVVRKTQY
TRBJ1-2,TRBV27,few,ASSLAGQNYGYT